This TCR beta chain appears in the sequencing data of a study of T-cell memory formation after mild COVID-19. This clonotype was detected a few times. Each CDR3 protein is one row after TCRdb ran MiXCR on the 5' RACE reads. In the table there are over 130,000 distinct CDR3 sequences, 14% of which are singletons. This CDR3 is built from 15 residues. Germline V gene lookup returns CDR1 SGHNT and CDR2 YYREEE (reference sequence). The V and J ends lost 2 bases and 2 bases respectively, with 14 bases between them. The TCR comes from an adult woman who had mild COVID-19 (a few samples of this study predate the infection). Cell type and time point are not known. Input material: PBMCs or a T cell subset sorted from them (not recorded which). The rearrangement links TRBV5-4 to TRBJ2-7; a possible D gene is TRBD1 (6 bases). The CDR3 nucleotides are TGTGCCAGCAGCTTCGGGACAATTCGACCCTACGAGCAGTACTTC. This codes for CASSFGTIRPYEQYF.